This T cell receptor beta chain is drawn from a study of OX40 agonist ivuxolimab in advanced cancers. Study background: Dose-escalation patients were diagnosed with hepatocellular carcinoma, melanoma, renal cell cancer or head and neck cancer. Study-level results: Among patients with partial responses at 0.1-3.0 mg/kg, clonal expansion was among the lowest.

On cycle 4 day 1 and cycle 7 day 1, as well as at baseline, blood was sampled. Germline loops: CDR1 SNHLY, CDR2 FYNNEI. The CDR3 consists of 11 residues. Trimming removed 8 bases from V and 7 bases from J, with 11 bases in between. Measured with immunoSEQ multiplex PCR; TCRdb has only the in-frame clones, and not every one. This sample has 81,000 or so clones, with about 90% found just once. A word on this clone: The antigen remains undetermined.

The chain carries TRBV2 and TRBJ1-2; weak D call: TRBD1 (5 bases). The source material was CD4+ or CD8+ T cells sorted from blood, sampled in a trial of the OX40 agonist ivuxolimab. This clonotype was sampled from an adult with an advanced solid tumor such as melanoma, head and neck, liver or kidney cancer. The CDR3 loop reads CASLWGGGYTF. In nucleotides, the CDR3 is TGTGCCAGCCTTTGGGGGGGTGGCTACACCTTC.